The clone carrying this T cell receptor beta chain was detected ten times or more. As yet, its antigen is unknown. Amplified regions were TCR beta CDR3 sequences from RNA transcripts. Using the HTBI primer set, a first-round RT-PCR was run on the TCR CDR3. Using its own MiXCR run on the multiplex PCR reads, TCRdb lists one record per CDR3 protein. The sample has 300,000 to 400,000 distinct CDR3 sequences, about 14% seen once. Per germline, CDR1 SGHRS and CDR2 YFSETQ. The CDR3 length is 17 residues. With 4 bases removed from V and 1 base from J, the gap between germline ends came to 20 bases. This sample stems from a study of T cells in Graves' hyperthyroidism and ophthalmopathy. Study results and caveats: Ophthalmopathy was distinguished from stable hyperthyroidism by 13 V-J signatures. Ophthalmopathy onset followed model prediction by a median roughly six months.

Input material: blood. The source is a woman between 25 and 40 years old with Graves' ophthalmopathy. The chain couples TRBV5-1 to TRBJ1-2, with TRBD1 as a possible D gene (5 bases). CDR3 coding DNA: TGCGCCAGCAGCCCTATCGGGGCCAGAAATATTAACTATGGCTACACCTTC. Its protein product is CASSPIGARNINYGYTF.